This TCR beta chain was profiled in a study of naive and memory T cell subsets. As for this clonotype: As an off-target read in a library built for alpha chains, this beta chain has a frequency of little significance.

Germline loops: CDR1 SEHNR, CDR2 FQNEAQ (reference sequence). Trimming took 5 bases from V and 3 from J, leaving 8 bases between them. This CDR3 contains 13 residues. Stated treatment: skin biopsy from saline-injected control site (resident skin T cells). Cells were not sorted; total RNA input targeted roughly 1 to 1000 ng. Ligated cDNA underwent four rounds of PCR with nested alpha and beta constant region primers and SP2. MiXCR, applied by TCRdb to the UMI-ligation and nested PCR reads, yields one record per CDR3 protein. The sample lists roughly 160 distinct CDR3 sequences; around three quarters were seen once.

The TCR was taken from an adult in good health. Sequenced here: skin, sampled from a saline injection site in the skin. The J gene is TRBJ1-5, the V gene TRBV7-9; no reliable D call. In DNA form, the CDR3 reads TGTGCCAGCAGCCCCAACCCCAATCAGCCCCAGCATTTT. It is translated as CASSPNPNQPQHF.